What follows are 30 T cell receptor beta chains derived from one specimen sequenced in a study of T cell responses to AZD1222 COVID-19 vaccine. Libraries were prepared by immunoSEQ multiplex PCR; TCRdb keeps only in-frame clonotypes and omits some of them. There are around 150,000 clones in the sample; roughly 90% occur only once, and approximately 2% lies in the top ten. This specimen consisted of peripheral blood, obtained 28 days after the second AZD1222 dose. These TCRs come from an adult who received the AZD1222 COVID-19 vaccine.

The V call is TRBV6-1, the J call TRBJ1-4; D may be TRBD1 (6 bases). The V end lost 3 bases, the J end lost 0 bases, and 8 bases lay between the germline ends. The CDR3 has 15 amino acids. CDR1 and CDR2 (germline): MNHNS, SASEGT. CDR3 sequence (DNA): TGTGCCAGCAGTGATGAGGGGGCAACTAATGAAAAACTGTTTTTT. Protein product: CASSDEGATNEKLFF.

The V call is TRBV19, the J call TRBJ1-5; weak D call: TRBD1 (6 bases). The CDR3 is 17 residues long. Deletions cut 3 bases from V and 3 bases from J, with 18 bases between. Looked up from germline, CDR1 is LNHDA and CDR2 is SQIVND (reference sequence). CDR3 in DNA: TGTGCCAGTAGTATTTTTCGGGACACAGTAAACAATCAGCCCCAGCATTTT. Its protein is CASSIFRDTVNNQPQHF.

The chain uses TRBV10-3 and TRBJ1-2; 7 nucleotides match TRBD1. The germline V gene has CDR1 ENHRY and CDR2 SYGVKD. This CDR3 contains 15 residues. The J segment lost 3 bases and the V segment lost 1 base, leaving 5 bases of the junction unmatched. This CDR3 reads CAISELAQGDYGYTF. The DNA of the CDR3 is TGTGCCATCAGTGAGTTAGCTCAGGGGGACTATGGCTACACCTTC.

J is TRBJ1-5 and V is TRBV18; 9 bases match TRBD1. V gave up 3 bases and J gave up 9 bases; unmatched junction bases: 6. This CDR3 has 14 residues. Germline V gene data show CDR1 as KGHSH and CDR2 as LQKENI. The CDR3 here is CASSPGQGAGPQHF. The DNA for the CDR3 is TGTGCCAGCTCACCGGGACAGGGAGCGGGGCCCCAGCATTTT.

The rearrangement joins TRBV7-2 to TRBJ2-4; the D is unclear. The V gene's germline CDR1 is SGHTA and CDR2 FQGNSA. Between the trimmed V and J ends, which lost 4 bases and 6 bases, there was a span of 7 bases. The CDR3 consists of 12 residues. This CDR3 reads CASSYWGNIQYF. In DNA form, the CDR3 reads TGTGCCAGCAGCTACTGGGGAAACATTCAGTACTTC.

The CDR3 protein is CATSSNEAFF. In DNA, the CDR3 is TGTGCCACATCGAGTAATGAAGCTTTCTTT. The chain couples TRBV6-5 to TRBJ1-1; D gene uncertain. This CDR3 comprises 10 residues. The V gene lost 10 bases and the J gene lost 7 bases, with 10 bases spanning the gap. The germline CDR1 and CDR2 sequences are MNHEY and SVGAGI.

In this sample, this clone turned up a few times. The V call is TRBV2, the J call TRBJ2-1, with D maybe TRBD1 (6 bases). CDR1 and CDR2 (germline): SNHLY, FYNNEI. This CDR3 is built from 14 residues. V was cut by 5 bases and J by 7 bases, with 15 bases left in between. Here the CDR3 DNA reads TGTGCCAGCAGTTCCTATTACAGGGATAATGAGCAGTTCTTC. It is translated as CASSSYYRDNEQFF.

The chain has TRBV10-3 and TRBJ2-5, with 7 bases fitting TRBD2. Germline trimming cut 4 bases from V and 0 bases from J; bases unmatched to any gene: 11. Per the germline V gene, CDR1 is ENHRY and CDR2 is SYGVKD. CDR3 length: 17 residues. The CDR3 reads CAISGDWGGSNQETQYF. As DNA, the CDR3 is TGTGCCATCAGTGGGGATTGGGGGGGTAGTAACCAAGAGACCCAGTACTTC.

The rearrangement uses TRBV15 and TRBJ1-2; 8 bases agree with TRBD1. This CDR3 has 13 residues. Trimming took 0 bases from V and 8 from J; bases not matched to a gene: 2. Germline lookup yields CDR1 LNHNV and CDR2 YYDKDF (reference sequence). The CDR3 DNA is TGTGCCACCAGCAGAGATTCAGGGGGCGGCTACACCTTC. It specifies CATSRDSGGGYTF.

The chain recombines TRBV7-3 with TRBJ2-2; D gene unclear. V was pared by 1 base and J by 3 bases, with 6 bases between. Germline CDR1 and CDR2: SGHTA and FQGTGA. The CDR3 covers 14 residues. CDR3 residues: CASSLSSYTGELFF. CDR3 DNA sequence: TGTGCCAGCAGCTTAAGCTCGTACACCGGGGAGCTGTTTTTT.

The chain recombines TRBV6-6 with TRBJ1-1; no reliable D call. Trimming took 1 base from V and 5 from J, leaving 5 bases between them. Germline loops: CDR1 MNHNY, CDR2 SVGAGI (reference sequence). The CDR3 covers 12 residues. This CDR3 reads CASSYYRTEAFF. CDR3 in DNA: TGTGCCAGCAGTTACTATAGGACTGAAGCTTTCTTT.

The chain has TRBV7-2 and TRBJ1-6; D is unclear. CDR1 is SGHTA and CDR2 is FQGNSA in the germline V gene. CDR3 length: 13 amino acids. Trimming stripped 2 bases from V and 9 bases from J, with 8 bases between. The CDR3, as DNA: TGTGCCAGCAGCTTAATCGAGGGTTCACCCCTCCACTTT. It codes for CASSLIEGSPLHF. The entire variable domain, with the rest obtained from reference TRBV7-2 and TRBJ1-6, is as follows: GAGVSQSPSNKVTEKGKDVELRCDPISGHTALYWYRQSLGQGLEFLIYFQGNSAPDKSGLPSDRFSAERTGGSVSTLTIQRTQQEDSAVYLCASSLIEGSPLHFGNGTRLTVT.

Written as DNA, the CDR3 is TGTGCCAGCAGCCACTCGACAGGAGCCTTATCCTACGAGCAGTACTTC. Translating gives CASSHSTGALSYEQYF. This chain uses TRBV21-1 with TRBJ2-7; the table's D call of TRBD1 was not tested on the DNA. TRBV21-1 is labeled a pseudogene. The CDR3 is 16 residues long.

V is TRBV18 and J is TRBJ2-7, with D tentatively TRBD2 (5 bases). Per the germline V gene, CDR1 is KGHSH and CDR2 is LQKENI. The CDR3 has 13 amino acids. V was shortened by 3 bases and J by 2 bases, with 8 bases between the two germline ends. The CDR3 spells CASSPASTYEQYF. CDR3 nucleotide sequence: TGTGCCAGCTCACCCGCTAGCACCTACGAGCAGTACTTC.

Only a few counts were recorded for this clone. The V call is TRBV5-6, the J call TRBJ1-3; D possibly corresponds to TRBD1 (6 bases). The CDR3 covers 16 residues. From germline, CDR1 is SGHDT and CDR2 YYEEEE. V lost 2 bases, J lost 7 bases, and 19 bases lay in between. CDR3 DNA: TGTGCCAGCAGCTTAGAGGGAGGACAGTCCCGTAACACCATATATTTT. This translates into CASSLEGGQSRNTIYF.

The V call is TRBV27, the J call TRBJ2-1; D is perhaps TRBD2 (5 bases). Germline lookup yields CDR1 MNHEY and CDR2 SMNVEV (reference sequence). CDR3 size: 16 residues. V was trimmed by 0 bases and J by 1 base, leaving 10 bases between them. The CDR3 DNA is TGTGCCAGCAGTTTATCAGAGAGGGAGTCCTACAATGAGCAGTTCTTC. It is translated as CASSLSERESYNEQFF.

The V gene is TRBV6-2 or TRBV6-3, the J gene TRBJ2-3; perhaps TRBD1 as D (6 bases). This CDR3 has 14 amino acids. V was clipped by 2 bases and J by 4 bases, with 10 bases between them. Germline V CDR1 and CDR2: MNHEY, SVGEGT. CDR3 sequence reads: CASSYQTGADTQYF. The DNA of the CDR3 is TGTGCCAGCAGTTACCAGACAGGAGCAGATACGCAGTATTTT.

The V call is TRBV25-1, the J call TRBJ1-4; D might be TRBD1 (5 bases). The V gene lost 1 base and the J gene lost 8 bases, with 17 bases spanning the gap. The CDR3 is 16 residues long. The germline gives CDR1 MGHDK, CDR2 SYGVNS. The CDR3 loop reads CASSEWGIKGGEKLFF. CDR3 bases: TGTGCCAGCAGTGAATGGGGGATCAAGGGAGGCGAAAAACTGTTTTTT.

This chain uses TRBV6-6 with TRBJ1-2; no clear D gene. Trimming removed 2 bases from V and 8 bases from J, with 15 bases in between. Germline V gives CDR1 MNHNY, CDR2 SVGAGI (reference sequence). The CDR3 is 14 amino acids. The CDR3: CASSYTSWVGGYTF. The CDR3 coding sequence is TGTGCCAGCAGTTACACTTCCTGGGTGGGAGGCTACACCTTC.

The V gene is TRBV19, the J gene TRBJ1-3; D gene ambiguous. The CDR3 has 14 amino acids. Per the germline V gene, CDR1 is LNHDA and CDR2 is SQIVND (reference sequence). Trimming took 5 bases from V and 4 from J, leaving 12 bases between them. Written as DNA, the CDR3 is TGTGCCAGTAGTCGGTCGGGCGGAGGAAACACCATATATTTT. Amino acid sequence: CASSRSGGGNTIYF.

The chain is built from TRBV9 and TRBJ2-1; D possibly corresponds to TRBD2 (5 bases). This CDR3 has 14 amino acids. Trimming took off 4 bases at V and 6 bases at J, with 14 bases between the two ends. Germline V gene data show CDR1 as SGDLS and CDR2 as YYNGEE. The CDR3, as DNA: TGTGCCAGCAGCCCCTCTCGGGGAAGCAATGAGCAGTTCTTC. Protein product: CASSPSRGSNEQFF.

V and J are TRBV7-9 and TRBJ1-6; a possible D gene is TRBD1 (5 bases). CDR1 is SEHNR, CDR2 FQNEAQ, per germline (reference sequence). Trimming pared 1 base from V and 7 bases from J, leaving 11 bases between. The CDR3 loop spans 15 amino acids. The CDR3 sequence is CASSLVGAVNSPLHF. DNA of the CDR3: TGTGCCAGCAGCTTAGTAGGGGCAGTGAATTCACCCCTCCACTTT. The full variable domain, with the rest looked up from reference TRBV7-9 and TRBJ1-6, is DTGVSQNPRHKITKRGQNVTFRCDPISEHNRLYWYRQTLGQGPEFLTYFQNEAQLEKSRLLSDRFSAERPKGSFSTLEIQRTEQGDSAMYLCASSLVGAVNSPLHFGNGTRLTVT.

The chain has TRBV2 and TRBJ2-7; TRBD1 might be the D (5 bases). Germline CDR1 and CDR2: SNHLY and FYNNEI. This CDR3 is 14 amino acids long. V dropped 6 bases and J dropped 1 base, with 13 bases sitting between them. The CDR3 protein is CASRRRVGSYEQYF. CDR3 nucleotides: TGTGCCAGCAGACGCAGGGTGGGGTCCTACGAGCAGTACTTC.

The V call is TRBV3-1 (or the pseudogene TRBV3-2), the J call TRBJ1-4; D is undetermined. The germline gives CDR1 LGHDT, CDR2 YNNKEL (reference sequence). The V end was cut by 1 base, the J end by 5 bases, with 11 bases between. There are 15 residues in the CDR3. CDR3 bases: TGTGCCAGCAGCCAAGTTGCCGGGAGAAATGAAAAACTGTTTTTT. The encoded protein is CASSQVAGRNEKLFF.

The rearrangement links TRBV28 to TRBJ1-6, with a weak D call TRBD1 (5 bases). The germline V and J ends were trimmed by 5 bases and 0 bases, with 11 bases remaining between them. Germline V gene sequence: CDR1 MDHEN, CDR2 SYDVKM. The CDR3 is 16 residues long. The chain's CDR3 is CASSLGGSSYNSPLHF. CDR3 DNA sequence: TGTGCCAGCAGTCTGGGGGGGAGCTCCTATAATTCACCCCTCCACTTT.

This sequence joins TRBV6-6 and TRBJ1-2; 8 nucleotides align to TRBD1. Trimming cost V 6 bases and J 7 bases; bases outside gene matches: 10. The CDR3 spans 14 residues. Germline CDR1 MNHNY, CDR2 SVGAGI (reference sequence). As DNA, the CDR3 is TGTGCCAGCAGCCGAGGACAGGGTTTAGTTGGCTACACCTTC. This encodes CASSRGQGLVGYTF.

CDR3 loop: CASRSLDGGYEQYF. DNA of the CDR3: TGTGCCAGCCGATCTCTAGACGGGGGTTACGAGCAGTACTTC. The chain carries TRBV13 and TRBJ2-7; the D gene is possibly TRBD2 (6 bases). Looked up from germline, CDR1 is PRHDT and CDR2 is FYEKMQ (reference sequence). The V end was cut by 8 bases, the J end by 4 bases, with 18 bases between. CDR3 size: 14 residues.

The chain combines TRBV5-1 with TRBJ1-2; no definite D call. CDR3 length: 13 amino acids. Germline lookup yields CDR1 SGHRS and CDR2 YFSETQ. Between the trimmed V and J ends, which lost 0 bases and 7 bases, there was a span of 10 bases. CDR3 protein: CASSLAEVGGYTF. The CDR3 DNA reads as TGCGCCAGCAGCTTGGCCGAGGTTGGTGGCTACACCTTC.

The CDR3 nucleotides read TGCGCCAGCAGTGAGTCGACAGGGCCCGGCGGGGAGCTGTTTTTT. Protein: CASSESTGPGGELFF. The V call is TRBV10-1, the J call TRBJ2-2; 7 nucleotides match TRBD1. The CDR3 covers 15 residues. The germline CDR1 and CDR2 sequences are WNHNN and SYGVQD (reference sequence). With 0 bases clipped from V and 7 bases from J, the junction kept 5 bases outside the gene matches.

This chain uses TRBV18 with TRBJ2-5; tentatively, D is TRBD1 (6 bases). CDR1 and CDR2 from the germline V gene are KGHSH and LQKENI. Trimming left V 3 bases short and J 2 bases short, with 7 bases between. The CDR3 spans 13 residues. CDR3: CASSPGTQETQYF. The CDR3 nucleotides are TGTGCCAGCTCACCCGGGACACAAGAGACCCAGTACTTC.